Detailed here is one T cell receptor (beta chain). Only in-frame clones appear in the TCRdb table, and some are missing; sequencing was by immunoSEQ multiplex PCR. The table has more than 70,000 clones, 95% to 97% seen once. The sample belongs to a study of technical replicates of blood from a few donors. Germline CDR1 reads MNHNS; CDR2 reads SASEGT. V lost 2 bases and J 2 bases, leaving 12 bases between the germline ends. CDR3 size: 16 residues. This chain joins TRBV6-1 and TRBJ1-4; a possible D gene is TRBD1 (5 bases). The sample consisted of T cells isolated from PBMCs. The sequence came from a human donor in good health. The CDR3 loop is CASSELGEGTNEKLFF. CDR3 bases: TGTGCCAGCAGTGAACTCGGGGAGGGGACTAATGAAAAACTGTTTTTT.